The 25 T cell receptor beta chains listed next were all sequenced from one sample in a study of patients and donors after allogeneic stem cell transplantation. TCRdb reanalysed the RT-PCR reads using MiXCR and keeps one entry per CDR3 protein. The sample yields about 960,000 distinct CDR3 sequences, approximately 18% seen once. The sample consisted of blood, either unsorted or a sorted T cell fraction (not recorded which). The receptors come from a human donor who was either an allogeneic HSCT recipient or a stem cell or donor lymphocyte infusion donor (not recorded which). It is not recorded whose cells these are; they may come from a transplant donor.

This clonotype has more than one count but fewer than ten. The J gene is TRBJ1-2, the V gene TRBV2, with D hard to call. This CDR3 is 13 amino acids long. Looked up from germline, CDR1 is SNHLY and CDR2 is FYNNEI. V shed 6 bases and J shed 4 bases, with 12 bases lying between them. DNA of the CDR3: TGTGCCAGCAGGGTCGACGGCCCCTATGGCTACACCTTC. The encoded protein is CASRVDGPYGYTF.

This clonotype was counted a few times. J is TRBJ1-4 and V is TRBV5-1; D is perhaps TRBD1 (5 bases). The CDR3 is 14 amino acids. The germline V and J ends were trimmed by 1 base and 7 bases, with 11 bases remaining between them. Germline CDR1 is SGHRS and CDR2 is YFSETQ. Here the CDR3 reads CASSLRRGGEKLFF. The CDR3 region has the DNA TGCGCCAGCAGCTTGAGAAGGGGAGGTGAAAAACTGTTTTTT.

The V call is TRBV30, the J call TRBJ2-1; D is unresolved. The CDR3 loop spans 11 amino acids. Deletions cut 2 bases from V and 8 bases from J, with 7 bases between. Germline V gene lookup returns CDR1 GTSNPN and CDR2 SVGIG (reference sequence). CDR3: CAWSFIHEQFF. The CDR3 region has the DNA TGTGCCTGGAGTTTTATCCATGAGCAGTTCTTC.

This clonotype occurred a few times. V is TRBV5-1 and J is TRBJ1-6; D call uncertain. The V end was cut by 8 bases, the J end by 7 bases, with 1 base between. The length of the CDR3 is 9 residues. Germline lookup yields CDR1 SGHRS and CDR2 YFSETQ. The chain's CDR3 is CARNSPLHF. The CDR3 DNA follows: TGCGCCAGAAATTCACCCCTCCACTTT.

This chain connects TRBV4-2 to TRBJ2-5, with D tentatively TRBD1 (6 bases). The V gene's germline CDR1 is LGHNA and CDR2 YNFKEQ. V lost 5 bases to trimming and J lost 3 bases, with 22 bases between them. The CDR3 extends over 17 amino acids. CDR3 bases: TGTGCCAGCAGCAGCCAAGTCAAACAGGGATGGGAAGAGACCCAGTACTTC. Protein product: CASSSQVKQGWEETQYF.

In this sample, this clonotype turned up a few times. The CDR3 reads CASSQELASDTQYF. The CDR3 DNA sequence: TGCGCCAGCAGCCAAGAACTAGCATCGGATACGCAGTATTTT. This chain links TRBV4-1 with TRBJ2-3; TRBD2 is a possible D gene (6 bases). The CDR3 is 14 residues long. Deletions cut 0 bases from V and 6 bases from J, with 10 bases between. The germline CDR1 and CDR2 sequences are MGHRA and YSYEKL.

This clonotype was found many times. V and J are TRBV12-3 or TRBV12-4 and TRBJ2-4; D not resolved. The CDR3 is 13 amino acids. V gave up 5 bases and J gave up 6 bases, with 11 bases separating them. In DNA form, the CDR3 reads TGTGCCAGCAGTCCGACCGGAGTAAACATTCAGTACTTC. This translates into CASSPTGVNIQYF.

The chain combines TRBV4-3 with TRBJ2-5; D unclear. Germline CDR1 reads LGHNA; CDR2 reads YSLEER. The CDR3 runs to 16 residues. V was trimmed by 3 bases and J by 4 bases, leaving 18 bases between them. The CDR3 spells CASSHLGSTRLETQYF. Here the CDR3 DNA reads TGCGCCAGCAGCCACCTAGGGTCGACAAGATTAGAGACCCAGTACTTC.

The rearrangement joins TRBV2 to TRBJ2-2, with 9 bases lining up with TRBD1. V lost 6 bases, J lost 7 bases, and 6 bases stayed unmatched. Germline loops: CDR1 SNHLY, CDR2 FYNNEI. This CDR3 region has 14 residues. Here the CDR3 DNA reads TGTGCCAGCAGCCCGCGACAGGGGGTCGGGGAGCTGTTTTTT. Amino acids: CASSPRQGVGELFF.

This clonotype was detected only a few times. V is TRBV4-2 and J is TRBJ2-5; D may be TRBD1 or TRBD2 (5 bases each). From germline, CDR1 is LGHNA and CDR2 YNFKEQ. The V and J ends lost 1 base and 0 bases respectively, with 6 bases between them. The CDR3 is made up of 14 amino acids. This chain's CDR3 is CASSQGDHQETQYF. CDR3 DNA sequence: TGTGCCAGCAGCCAAGGGGACCACCAAGAGACCCAGTACTTC.

This clonotype turned up a few times. This chain links TRBV3-1 with TRBJ2-7, with D unclear. CDR1 is LGHDT and CDR2 is YNNKEL in the germline V gene (reference sequence). V was clipped by 0 bases and J by 9 bases, with 12 bases between them. The CDR3 is 13 residues long. The CDR3 nucleotides read TGTGCCAGCAGCCAAGATTACTGGGTCGCGCAGTACTTC. This gives the protein CASSQDYWVAQYF.

This clonotype was seen only a few times. The genes are TRBV6-2 or TRBV6-3 and TRBJ1-5; TRBD1 is a possible D gene (6 bases). Trimming took off 4 bases at V and 0 bases at J, with 25 bases between the two ends. Germline CDR1 and CDR2: MNHEY and SVGEGT. The CDR3 runs 20 residues. This CDR3 is CASSSFQDSDGVNSNQPQHF. The CDR3 DNA reads as TGTGCCAGCAGTTCTTTCCAGGACAGCGACGGGGTTAATAGCAATCAGCCCCAGCATTTT.

The genes are TRBV7-2 and TRBJ2-3; 9 positions match TRBD2. CDR1 and CDR2 (germline): SGHTA, FQGNSA. There are 16 residues in the CDR3. V was pared by 5 bases and J by 2 bases, with 8 bases of the junction left unmatched. In DNA, the CDR3 is TGTGCCAGCAGCCCCCGAAGCGGGGGGCCCACAGATACGCAGTATTTT. This encodes CASSPRSGGPTDTQYF.

Here the CDR3 DNA reads TGTGCCACCAGTGCAACGACAGGGGCGGACGAGCCCCAGCATTTT. Its translation is CATSATTGADEPQHF. The V and J genes are TRBV24-1 and TRBJ1-5, with 8 bases identical to TRBD1. Germline V lookup: CDR1 KGHDR, CDR2 SFDVKD. With V trimmed by 5 bases and J by 8 bases, 10 bases remained unmatched. The CDR3 runs to 15 residues.

In this sample, this clonotype turned up many times. This chain joins TRBV12-3 or TRBV12-4 and TRBJ2-2; TRBD2 agrees at 9 bases. The CDR3 sequence is 13 residues long. Trimming at V came to 8 bases and at J to 7 bases, leaving 5 bases not matched to a gene. As DNA, the CDR3 is TGTGCCAGCGGCGGGAGGGCCGGCGGGGAGCTGTTTTTT. It encodes CASGGRAGGELFF.

This chain links TRBV18 with TRBJ1-1, with no clear D. V was clipped by 8 bases and J by 4 bases, with 20 bases between them. The germline V gene encodes CDR1 KGHSH and CDR2 LQKENI. The CDR3 has 15 amino acids. The CDR3 is CASGFSASIGTEAFF. CDR3 nucleotides: TGTGCCAGCGGATTCTCAGCCTCAATAGGCACTGAAGCTTTCTTT.

The chain recombines TRBV3-1 with TRBJ2-3, with D possibly being TRBD1 (6 bases). Trimming pared 2 bases from V and 3 bases from J, leaving 12 bases between. Germline CDR1 reads LGHDT; CDR2 reads YNNKEL (reference sequence). The CDR3 is made up of 15 amino acids. CDR3 in amino acids: CASSQRSRGTDTQYF. The CDR3 nucleotides read TGTGCCAGCAGCCAACGATCCAGGGGAACAGATACGCAGTATTTT.

This clonotype has ten or more counts. The chain combines TRBV29-1 with TRBJ1-1; perhaps TRBD1 as D (5 bases). The CDR3 covers 14 residues. Trimming removed 8 bases from V and 4 bases from J, with 20 bases in between. The germline V gene encodes CDR1 SQVTM and CDR2 ANQGSEA. The CDR3 sequence: CSTFPPGSFTEAFF. The DNA for the CDR3 is TGCAGCACCTTCCCCCCAGGGAGCTTCACTGAAGCTTTCTTT.

The V gene is TRBV30, the J gene TRBJ1-2; D gene uncertain. V lost 2 bases, J lost 0 bases, and 7 bases lay in between. The CDR3 covers 13 residues. Germline V gives CDR1 GTSNPN, CDR2 SVGIG (reference sequence). This CDR3 reads CAWSPEANYGYTF. CDR3 nucleotide sequence: TGTGCCTGGAGTCCAGAAGCTAACTATGGCTACACCTTC.

The rearrangement joins TRBV6-1 to TRBJ2-7; TRBD1 matches at 7 bases. Germline V gene sequence: CDR1 MNHNS, CDR2 SASEGT. V trimming: 5 bases; J trimming: 4 bases; junction bases outside the gene matches: 8. This CDR3 is 14 amino acids long. This CDR3 reads CASSRTGVSYEQYF. In DNA, the CDR3 is TGTGCCAGCAGTCGGACAGGCGTTTCTTACGAGCAGTACTTC.

This clonotype came up a few times. The V and J genes are TRBV4-2 and TRBJ1-4; D may be TRBD1 (5 bases). Germline V CDR1 and CDR2: LGHNA, YNFKEQ. V lost 1 base and J 2 bases, leaving 11 bases between the germline ends. CDR3 length: 16 residues. The CDR3 DNA reads as TGTGCCAGCAGCCAAGTGACGACAGCCACTAATGAAAAACTGTTTTTT. Protein: CASSQVTTATNEKLFF.

V usage is TRBV4-3 and J usage is TRBJ1-2; D is uncertain. Trimming took off 2 bases at V and 0 bases at J, with 10 bases between the two ends. The CDR3 sequence is 15 residues long. The germline V gene has CDR1 LGHNA and CDR2 YSLEER. The CDR3 DNA reads TGCGCCAGCAGCCAATCTGACGGAGCTAACTATGGCTACACCTTC. Amino acids: CASSQSDGANYGYTF.

The sample holds a few counts of this clonotype. The CDR3 DNA reads TGTGCCAGCAGCCAAGGCTTGACAGACTACGAGCAGTACTTC. Translation: CASSQGLTDYEQYF. The rearrangement joins TRBV14 to TRBJ2-7, with D possibly matching TRBD1 (5 bases). Germline V gene data show CDR1 as SGHDN and CDR2 as FVKESK. This CDR3 has 14 residues. V was cut by 1 base and J by 3 bases, with 10 bases left in between.

The chain is built from TRBV18 and TRBJ2-7; possibly TRBD1 or TRBD2 for D (5 bases each). The CDR3 loop spans 15 amino acids. V was shortened by 2 bases and J by 2 bases, with 13 bases between the two germline ends. Looked up from germline, CDR1 is KGHSH and CDR2 is LQKENI. The CDR3 DNA follows: TGTGCCAGCTCACCATGGGTGAGGGGAGCCTACGAGCAGTACTTC. Its translation: CASSPWVRGAYEQYF.

V usage is TRBV11-2 and J usage is TRBJ1-2, with D perhaps matching TRBD1 (6 bases). V was trimmed by 1 base and J by 4 bases, leaving 13 bases between them. CDR1 is SGHAT and CDR2 is FQNNGV in the germline V gene. The CDR3 extends over 15 amino acids. The CDR3 spells CASSLGGPGAYGYTF. As DNA, the CDR3 is TGTGCCAGCAGCTTAGGTGGACCAGGGGCCTATGGCTACACCTTC. The variable domain in full, completed from reference TRBV11-2 and TRBJ1-2, reads EAGVAQSPRYKIIEKRQSVAFWCNPISGHATLYWYQQILGQGPKLLIQFQNNGVVDDSQLPKDRFSAERLKGVDSTLKIQPAKLEDSAVYLCASSLGGPGAYGYTFGSGTRLTVV.